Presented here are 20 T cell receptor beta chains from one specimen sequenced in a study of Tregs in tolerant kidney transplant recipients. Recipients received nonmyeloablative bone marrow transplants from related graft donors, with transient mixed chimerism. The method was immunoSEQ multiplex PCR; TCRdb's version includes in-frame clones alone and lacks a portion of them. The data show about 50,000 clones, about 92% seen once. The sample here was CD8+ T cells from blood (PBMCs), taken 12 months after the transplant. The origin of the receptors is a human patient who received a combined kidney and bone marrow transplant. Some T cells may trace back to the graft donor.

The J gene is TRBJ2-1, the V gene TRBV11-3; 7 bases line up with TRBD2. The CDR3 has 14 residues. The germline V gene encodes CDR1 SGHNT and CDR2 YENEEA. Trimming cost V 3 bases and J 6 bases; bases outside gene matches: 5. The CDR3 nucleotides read TGTGCCAGCAGCTTTGCGGGAGTCGGCAATGAGCAGTTCTTC. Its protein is CASSFAGVGNEQFF.

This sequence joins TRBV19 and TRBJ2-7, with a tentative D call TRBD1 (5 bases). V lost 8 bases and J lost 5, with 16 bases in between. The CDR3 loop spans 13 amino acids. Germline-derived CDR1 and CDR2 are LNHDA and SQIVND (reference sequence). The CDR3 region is CASSPVGQDEQYF. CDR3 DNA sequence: TGTGCCAGTTCCCCAGTCGGACAAGACGAGCAGTACTTC.

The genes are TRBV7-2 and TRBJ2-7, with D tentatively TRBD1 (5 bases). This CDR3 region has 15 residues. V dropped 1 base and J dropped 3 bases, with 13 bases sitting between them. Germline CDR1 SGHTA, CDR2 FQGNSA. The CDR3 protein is CASSLVGRALYEQYF. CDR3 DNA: TGTGCCAGCAGCTTAGTTGGCAGGGCCCTCTACGAGCAGTACTTC. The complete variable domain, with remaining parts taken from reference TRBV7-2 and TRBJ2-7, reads GAGVSQSPSNKVTEKGKDVELRCDPISGHTALYWYRQSLGQGLEFLIYFQGNSAPDKSGLPSDRFSAERTGGSVSTLTIQRTQQEDSAVYLCASSLVGRALYEQYFGPGTRLTVT.

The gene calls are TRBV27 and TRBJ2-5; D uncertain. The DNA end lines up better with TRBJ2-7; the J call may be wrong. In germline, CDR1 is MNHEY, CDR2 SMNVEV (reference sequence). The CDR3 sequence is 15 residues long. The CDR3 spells CASSTLESFSYEQYF. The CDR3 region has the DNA TGTGCCAGCAGTACTTTAGAATCCTTCTCCTACGAGCAGTACTTC.

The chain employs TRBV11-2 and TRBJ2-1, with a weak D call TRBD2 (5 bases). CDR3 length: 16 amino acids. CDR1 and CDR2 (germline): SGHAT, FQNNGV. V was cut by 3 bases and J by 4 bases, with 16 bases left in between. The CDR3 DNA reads TGTGCCAGCAGCTTTCGGAGGTCAGACGGATACAATGAGCAGTTCTTC. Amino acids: CASSFRRSDGYNEQFF.

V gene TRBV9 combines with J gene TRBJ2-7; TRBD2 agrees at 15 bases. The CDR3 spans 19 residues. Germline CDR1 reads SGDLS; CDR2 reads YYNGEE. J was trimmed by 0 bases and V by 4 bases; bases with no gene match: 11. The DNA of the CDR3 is TGTGCCAGCAGCTCAAATTCGGGACTAGCGGGAGGCCGCTCCTACGAGCAGTACTTC. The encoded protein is CASSSNSGLAGGRSYEQYF. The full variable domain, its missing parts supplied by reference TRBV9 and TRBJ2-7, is DSGVTQTPKHLITATGQRVTLRCSPRSGDLSVYWYQQSLDQGLQFLIQYYNGEERAKGNILERFSAQQFPDLHSELNLSSLELGDSALYFCASSSNSGLAGGRSYEQYFGPGTRLTVT.

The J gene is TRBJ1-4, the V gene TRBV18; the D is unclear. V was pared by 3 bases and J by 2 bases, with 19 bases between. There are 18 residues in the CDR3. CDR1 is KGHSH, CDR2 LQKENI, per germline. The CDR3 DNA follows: TGTGCCAGCTCACCTATCCCCCTAGTAACGTCTACTAATGAAAAACTGTTTTTT. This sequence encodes CASSPIPLVTSTNEKLFF.

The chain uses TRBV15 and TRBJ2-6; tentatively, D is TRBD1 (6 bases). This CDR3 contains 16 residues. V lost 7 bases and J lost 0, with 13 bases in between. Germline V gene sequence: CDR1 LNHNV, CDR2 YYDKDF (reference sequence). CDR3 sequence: CATTEGHHSGANVLTF. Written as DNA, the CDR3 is TGTGCCACCACCGAGGGACATCACTCTGGGGCCAACGTCCTGACTTTC.

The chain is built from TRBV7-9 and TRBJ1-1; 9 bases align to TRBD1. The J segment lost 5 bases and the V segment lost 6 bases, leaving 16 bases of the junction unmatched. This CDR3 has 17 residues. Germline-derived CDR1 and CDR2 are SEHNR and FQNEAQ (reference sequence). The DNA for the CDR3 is TGTGCCAGCAGACACACCCTGGGACAGGGTCTCTTTACTGAAGCTTTCTTT. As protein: CASRHTLGQGLFTEAFF.

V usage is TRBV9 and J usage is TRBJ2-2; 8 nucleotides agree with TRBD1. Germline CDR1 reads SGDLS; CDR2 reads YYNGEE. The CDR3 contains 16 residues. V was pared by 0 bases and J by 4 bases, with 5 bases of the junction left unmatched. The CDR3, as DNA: TGTGCCAGCAGCGTAGGGAGGACAGGGCCCACCGGGGAGCTGTTTTTT. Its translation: CASSVGRTGPTGELFF.

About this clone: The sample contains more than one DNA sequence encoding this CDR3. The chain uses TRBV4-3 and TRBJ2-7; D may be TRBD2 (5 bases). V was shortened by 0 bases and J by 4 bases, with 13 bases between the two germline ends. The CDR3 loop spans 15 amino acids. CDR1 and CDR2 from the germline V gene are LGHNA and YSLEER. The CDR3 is CASSQDRGGPYEQYF. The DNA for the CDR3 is TGCGCCAGCAGCCAAGATCGGGGTGGCCCTTACGAGCAGTACTTC.

CDR3 coding DNA: TGTGCCAGCAGTTTCTATGCCTCTGGGGCCAACGTCCTGACTTTC. Protein product: CASSFYASGANVLTF. V usage is TRBV28 and J usage is TRBJ2-6, with D unresolved. With 3 bases removed from V and 0 bases from J, the gap between germline ends came to 6 bases. The CDR3 sequence is 15 residues long. Per germline, CDR1 MDHEN and CDR2 SYDVKM.

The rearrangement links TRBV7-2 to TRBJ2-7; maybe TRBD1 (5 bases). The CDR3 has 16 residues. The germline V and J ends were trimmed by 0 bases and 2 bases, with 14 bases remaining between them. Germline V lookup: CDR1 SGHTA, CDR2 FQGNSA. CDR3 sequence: CASSLAPGSSTYEQYF. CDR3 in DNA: TGTGCCAGCAGCTTAGCCCCAGGGTCTTCGACCTACGAGCAGTACTTC.

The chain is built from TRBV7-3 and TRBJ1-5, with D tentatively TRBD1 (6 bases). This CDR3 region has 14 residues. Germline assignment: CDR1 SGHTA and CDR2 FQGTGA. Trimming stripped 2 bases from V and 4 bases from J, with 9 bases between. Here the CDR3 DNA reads TGTGCCAGCAGCTTATCGACAGGAAATCAGCCCCAGCATTTT. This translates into CASSLSTGNQPQHF.

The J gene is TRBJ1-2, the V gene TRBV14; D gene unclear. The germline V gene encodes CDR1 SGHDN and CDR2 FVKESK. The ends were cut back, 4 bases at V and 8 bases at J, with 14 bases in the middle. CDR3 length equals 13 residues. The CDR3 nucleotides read TGTGCCAGCAGCCCCCCCGGCCTCGGGGGCTACACCTTC. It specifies CASSPPGLGGYTF.

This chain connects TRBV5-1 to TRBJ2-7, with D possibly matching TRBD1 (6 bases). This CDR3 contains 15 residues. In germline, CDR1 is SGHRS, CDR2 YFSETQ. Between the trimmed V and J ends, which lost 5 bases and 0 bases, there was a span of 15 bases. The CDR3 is CASSTDRYLSYEQYF. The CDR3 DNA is TGCGCCAGCAGTACCGACAGGTACCTCTCCTACGAGCAGTACTTC.

This CDR3 reads CAWEWGGDEQFF. The CDR3 nucleotides are TGTGCCTGGGAATGGGGGGGAGATGAGCAGTTCTTC. The gene calls are TRBV30 and TRBJ2-1; 7 nucleotides align to TRBD2. CDR3 size: 12 residues. Germline V CDR1 and CDR2: GTSNPN, SVGIG (reference sequence). Trimming cost V 5 bases and J 8 bases; bases outside gene matches: 6.

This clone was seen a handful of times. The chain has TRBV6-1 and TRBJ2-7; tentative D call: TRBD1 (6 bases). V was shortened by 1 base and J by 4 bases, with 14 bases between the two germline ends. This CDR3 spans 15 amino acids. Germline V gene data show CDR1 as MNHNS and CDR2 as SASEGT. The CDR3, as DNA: TGTGCCAGCAGTGAAGGATATGGGGGCTATTACGAGCAGTACTTC. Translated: CASSEGYGGYYEQYF.

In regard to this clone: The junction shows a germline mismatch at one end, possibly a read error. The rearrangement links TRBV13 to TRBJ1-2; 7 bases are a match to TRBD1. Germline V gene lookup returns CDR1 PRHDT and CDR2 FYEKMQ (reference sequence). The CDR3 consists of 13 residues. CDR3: CASITDRAYGHTF. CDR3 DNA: TGTGCCAGCATCACCGACAGGGCTTATGGCCACACCTTC.

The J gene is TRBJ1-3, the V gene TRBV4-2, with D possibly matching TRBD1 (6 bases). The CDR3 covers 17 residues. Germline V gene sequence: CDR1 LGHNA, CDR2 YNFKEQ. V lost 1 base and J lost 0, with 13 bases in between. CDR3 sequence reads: CASSQVAGDFSGNTIYF. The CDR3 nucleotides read TGTGCCAGCAGCCAAGTAGCAGGGGATTTCTCTGGAAACACCATATATTTT.